These 4 T cell receptor beta chains came from one sample sequenced in a study of T cell responses to AZD1222 COVID-19 vaccine. Clones were read by immunoSEQ multiplex PCR, and TCRdb kept only the in-frame ones, dropping some. This sample carries fewer than 65,000 clones, roughly 90% of them seen once, and the ten largest clones take around 13%. Specimen: peripheral blood, collected 28 days after the second AZD1222 dose. The receptors shown here come from an adult who received the AZD1222 COVID-19 vaccine.

The chain recombines TRBV7-2 with TRBJ2-7; perhaps D is TRBD1 or TRBD2 (5 bases each). The V and J ends lost 1 base and 1 base respectively, with 8 bases between them. The CDR3 contains 14 residues. Germline V CDR1 and CDR2: SGHTA, FQGNSA. The CDR3 coding sequence is TGTGCCAGCAGCTTAGACGGGGCTTCCTACGAGCAGTACTTC. It is translated as CASSLDGASYEQYF.

The sample holds a few counts of this clone. The chain joins TRBV7-9 to TRBJ1-1; the D is unclear. Germline V gives CDR1 SEHNR, CDR2 FQNEAQ (reference sequence). V was pared by 2 bases and J by 1 base, with 8 bases between. The CDR3 has 14 residues. Here the CDR3 reads CASSLMFSNTEAFF. CDR3 DNA sequence: TGTGCCAGCAGCTTAATGTTTTCGAACACTGAAGCTTTCTTT.

This clone was picked up one time. The genes are TRBV7-2 and TRBJ2-7; D call uncertain. CDR3 length equals 14 residues. The germline CDR1 and CDR2 sequences are SGHTA and FQGNSA. The V gene lost 3 bases and the J gene lost 2 bases, with 11 bases spanning the gap. Written as DNA, the CDR3 is TGTGCCAGCAGCTTTACGGCCGTCACCTACGAGCAGTACTTC. It yields the protein CASSFTAVTYEQYF.

The V gene is TRBV7-4, the J gene TRBJ2-7; TRBD2 agrees at 7 bases. This CDR3 region has 11 residues. The V gene end was trimmed by 6 bases and the J gene end by 12 bases; junction bases not matched to a gene: 8. The germline V gene has CDR1 SGHVT and CDR2 SQSDAQ. The CDR3 DNA sequence: TGTGCCAGCAGTCGAAGGACGGGAGGGTACTTC. Translating gives CASSRRTGGYF.